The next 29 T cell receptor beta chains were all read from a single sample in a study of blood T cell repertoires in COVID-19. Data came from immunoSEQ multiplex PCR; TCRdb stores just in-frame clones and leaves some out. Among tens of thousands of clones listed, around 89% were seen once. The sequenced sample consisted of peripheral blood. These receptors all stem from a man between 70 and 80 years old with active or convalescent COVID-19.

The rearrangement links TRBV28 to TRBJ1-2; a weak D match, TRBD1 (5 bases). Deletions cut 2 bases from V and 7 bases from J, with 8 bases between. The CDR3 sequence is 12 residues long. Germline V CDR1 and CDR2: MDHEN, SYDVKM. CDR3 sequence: CASSLARAGYTF. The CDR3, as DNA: TGTGCCAGCAGTTTAGCCAGGGCTGGCTACACCTTC.

Written as DNA, the CDR3 is TGTGCCACCAGCAGCACAGGGGGGGGCTACACCTTC. It yields the protein CATSSTGGGYTF. The chain uses TRBV15 and TRBJ1-2, with 8 nucleotides matching TRBD1. The CDR3 runs to 12 residues. Per germline, CDR1 LNHNV and CDR2 YYDKDF (reference sequence). The V segment lost 3 bases and the J segment 8 bases; nucleotides outside the gene matches: 2.

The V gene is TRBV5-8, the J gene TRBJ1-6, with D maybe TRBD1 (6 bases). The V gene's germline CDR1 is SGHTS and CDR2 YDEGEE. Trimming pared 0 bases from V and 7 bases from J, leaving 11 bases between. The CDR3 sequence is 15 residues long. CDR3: CASSLVRGLNSPLHF. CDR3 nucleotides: TGTGCCAGCAGCTTGGTCAGGGGTCTCAATTCACCCCTCCACTTT.

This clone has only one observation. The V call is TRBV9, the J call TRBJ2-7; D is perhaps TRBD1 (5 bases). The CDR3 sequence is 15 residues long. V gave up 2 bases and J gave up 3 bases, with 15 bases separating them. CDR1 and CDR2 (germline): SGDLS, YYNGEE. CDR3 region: CASSVDSLGYYEQYF. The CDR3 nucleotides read TGTGCCAGCAGCGTCGACAGTTTAGGGTACTACGAGCAGTACTTC.

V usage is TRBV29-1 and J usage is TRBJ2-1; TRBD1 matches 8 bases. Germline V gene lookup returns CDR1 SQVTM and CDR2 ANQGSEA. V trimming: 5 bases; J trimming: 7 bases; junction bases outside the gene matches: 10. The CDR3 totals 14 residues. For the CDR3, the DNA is TGCAGCGTTCTCGGACAGGGCAATAGAAATGAGCAGTTCTTC. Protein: CSVLGQGNRNEQFF.

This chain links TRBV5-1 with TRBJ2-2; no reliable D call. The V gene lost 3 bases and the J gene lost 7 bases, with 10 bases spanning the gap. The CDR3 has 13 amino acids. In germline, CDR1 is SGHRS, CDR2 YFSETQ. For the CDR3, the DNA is TGCGCCAGCAGCTCGGCACAGAACGGGGAGCTGTTTTTT. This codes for CASSSAQNGELFF.

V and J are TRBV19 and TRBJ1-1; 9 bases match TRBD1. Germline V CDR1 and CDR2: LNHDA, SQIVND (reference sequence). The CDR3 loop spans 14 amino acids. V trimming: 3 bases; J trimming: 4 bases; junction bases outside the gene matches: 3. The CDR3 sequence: CASSMWTGVTEAFF. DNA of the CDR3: TGTGCCAGTAGTATGTGGACAGGGGTCACTGAAGCTTTCTTT.

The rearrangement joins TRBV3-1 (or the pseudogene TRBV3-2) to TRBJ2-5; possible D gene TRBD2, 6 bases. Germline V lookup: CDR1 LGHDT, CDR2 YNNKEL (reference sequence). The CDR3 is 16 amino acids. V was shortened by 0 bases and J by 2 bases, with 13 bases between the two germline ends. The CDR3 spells CASSQEDGRLQETQYF. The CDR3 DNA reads TGTGCCAGCAGCCAAGAAGACGGGAGATTACAAGAGACCCAGTACTTC.

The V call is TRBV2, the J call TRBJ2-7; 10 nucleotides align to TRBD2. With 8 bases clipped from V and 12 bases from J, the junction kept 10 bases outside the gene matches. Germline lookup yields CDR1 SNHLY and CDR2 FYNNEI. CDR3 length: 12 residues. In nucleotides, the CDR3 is TGTGCCAGCGGGGCTAGCGGGAGTATTTCGTACTTC. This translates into CASGASGSISYF.

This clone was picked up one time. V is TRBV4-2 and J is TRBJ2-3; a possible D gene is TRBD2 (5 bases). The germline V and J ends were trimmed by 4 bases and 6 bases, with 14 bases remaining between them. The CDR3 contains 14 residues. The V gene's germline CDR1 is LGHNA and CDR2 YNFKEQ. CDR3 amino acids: CASSPDSEVDTQYF. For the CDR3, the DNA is TGTGCCAGCAGCCCGGACTCTGAGGTGGATACGCAGTATTTT.

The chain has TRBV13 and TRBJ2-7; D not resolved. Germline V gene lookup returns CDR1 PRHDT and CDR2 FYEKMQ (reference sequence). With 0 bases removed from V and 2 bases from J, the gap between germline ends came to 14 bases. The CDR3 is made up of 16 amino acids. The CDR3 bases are TGTGCCAGCAGCTTAGGCCACCGGGTCGGAACCTACGAGCAGTACTTC. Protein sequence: CASSLGHRVGTYEQYF.

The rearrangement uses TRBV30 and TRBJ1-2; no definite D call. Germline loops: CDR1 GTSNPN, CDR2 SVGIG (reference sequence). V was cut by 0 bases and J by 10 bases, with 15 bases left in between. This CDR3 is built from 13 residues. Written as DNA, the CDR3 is TGTGCCTGGAGTGTAACATCTTCAATAAACTACACCTTC. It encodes CAWSVTSSINYTF. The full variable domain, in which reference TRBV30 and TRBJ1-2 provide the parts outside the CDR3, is SQTIHQWPATLVQPVGSPLSLECTVEGTSNPNLYWYRQAAGRGLQLLFYSVGIGQISSEVPQNLSASRPQDRQFILSSKKLLLSDSGFYLCAWSVTSSINYTFGSGTRLTVV.

DNA of the CDR3: TGTGCCAGCATTACACAGGGGATACAAGCTTTCTTT. Amino acid sequence: CASITQGIQAFF. V gene TRBV28 combines with J gene TRBJ1-1, with 7 bases identical to TRBD1. J gave up 9 bases and V 7 bases, and 8 bases lay outside the gene matches. The CDR3 is made up of 12 amino acids. Germline V lookup: CDR1 MDHEN, CDR2 SYDVKM.

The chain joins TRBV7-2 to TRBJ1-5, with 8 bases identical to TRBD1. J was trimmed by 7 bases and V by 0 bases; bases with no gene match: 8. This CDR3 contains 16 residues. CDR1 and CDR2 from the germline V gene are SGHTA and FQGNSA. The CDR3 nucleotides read TGTGCCAGCAGCTTAGCGGAGGGACAGGCGGGGCAGCCCCAGCATTTT. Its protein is CASSLAEGQAGQPQHF.

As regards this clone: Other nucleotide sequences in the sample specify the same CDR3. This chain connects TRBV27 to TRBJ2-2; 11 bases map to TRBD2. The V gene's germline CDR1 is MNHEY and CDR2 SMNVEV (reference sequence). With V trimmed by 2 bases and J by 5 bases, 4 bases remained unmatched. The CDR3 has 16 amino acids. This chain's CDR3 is CASSLITSGSTGELFF. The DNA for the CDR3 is TGTGCCAGCAGTTTAATCACTAGCGGGAGTACCGGGGAGCTGTTTTTT.

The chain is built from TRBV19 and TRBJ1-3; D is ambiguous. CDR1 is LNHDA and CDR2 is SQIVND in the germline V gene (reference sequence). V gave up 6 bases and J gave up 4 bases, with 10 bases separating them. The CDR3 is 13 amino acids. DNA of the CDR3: TGTGCCAGTAGGAACTATGAAGGAAACACCATATATTTT. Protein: CASRNYEGNTIYF.

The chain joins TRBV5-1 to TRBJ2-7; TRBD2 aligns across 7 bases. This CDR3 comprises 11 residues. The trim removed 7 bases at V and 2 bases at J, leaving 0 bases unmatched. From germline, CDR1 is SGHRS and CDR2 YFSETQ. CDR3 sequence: CASGTTYEQYF. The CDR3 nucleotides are TGCGCCAGCGGGACTACCTACGAGCAGTACTTC.

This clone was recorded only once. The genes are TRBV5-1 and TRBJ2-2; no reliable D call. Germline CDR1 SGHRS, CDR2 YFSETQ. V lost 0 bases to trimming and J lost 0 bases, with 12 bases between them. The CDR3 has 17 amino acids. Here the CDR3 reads CASSLGLSAANTGELFF. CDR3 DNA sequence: TGCGCCAGCAGCTTGGGACTCAGCGCCGCGAACACCGGGGAGCTGTTTTTT.

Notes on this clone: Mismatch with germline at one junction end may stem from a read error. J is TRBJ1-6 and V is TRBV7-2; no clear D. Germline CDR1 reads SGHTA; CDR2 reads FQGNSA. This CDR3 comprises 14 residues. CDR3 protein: CASSLVSYNSPLHF. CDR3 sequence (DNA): TGTGCCAGCAGCTTAGTGTCCTACAATTCACCCCTCCACTTT.

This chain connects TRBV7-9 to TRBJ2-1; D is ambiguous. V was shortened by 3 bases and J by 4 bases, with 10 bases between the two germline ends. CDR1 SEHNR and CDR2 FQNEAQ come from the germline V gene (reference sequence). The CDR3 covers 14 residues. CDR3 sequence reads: CASSFGSPYNEQFF. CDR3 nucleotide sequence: TGTGCCAGCAGCTTTGGCTCTCCTTACAATGAGCAGTTCTTC. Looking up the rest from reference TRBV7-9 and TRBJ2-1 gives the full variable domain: DTGVSQNPRHKITKRGQNVTFRCDPISEHNRLYWYRQTLGQGPEFLTYFQNEAQLEKSRLLSDRFSAERPKGSFSTLEIQRTEQGDSAMYLCASSFGSPYNEQFFGPGTRLTVL.

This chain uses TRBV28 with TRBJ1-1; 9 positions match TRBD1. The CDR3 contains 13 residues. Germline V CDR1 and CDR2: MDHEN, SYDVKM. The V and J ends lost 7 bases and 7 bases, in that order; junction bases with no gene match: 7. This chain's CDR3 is CASILQGAGEAFF. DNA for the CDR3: TGTGCCAGCATCCTACAGGGGGCCGGTGAAGCTTTCTTT.

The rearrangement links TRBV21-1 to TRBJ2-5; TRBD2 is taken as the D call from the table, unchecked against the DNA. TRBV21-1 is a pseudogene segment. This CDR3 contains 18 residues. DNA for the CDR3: TGTGCCAGCAGCAATCAGGGCTTGGGACTAGCGGGAGGAGAGACCCAGTACTTC. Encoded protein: CASSNQGLGLAGGETQYF.

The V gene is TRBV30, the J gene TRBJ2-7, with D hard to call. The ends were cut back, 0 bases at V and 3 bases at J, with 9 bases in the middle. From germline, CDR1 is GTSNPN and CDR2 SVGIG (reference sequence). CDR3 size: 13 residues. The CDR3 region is CAWSVPPNYEQYF. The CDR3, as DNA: TGTGCCTGGAGTGTACCCCCTAACTACGAGCAGTACTTC. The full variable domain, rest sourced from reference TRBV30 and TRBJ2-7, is SQTIHQWPATLVQPVGSPLSLECTVEGTSNPNLYWYRQAAGRGLQLLFYSVGIGQISSEVPQNLSASRPQDRQFILSSKKLLLSDSGFYLCAWSVPPNYEQYFGPGTRLTVT.

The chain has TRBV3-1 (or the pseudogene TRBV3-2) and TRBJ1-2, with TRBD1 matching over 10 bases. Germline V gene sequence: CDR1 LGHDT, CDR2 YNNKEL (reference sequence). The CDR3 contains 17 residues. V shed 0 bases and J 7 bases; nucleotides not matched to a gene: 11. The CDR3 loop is CASSQDPDDRGRGGYTF. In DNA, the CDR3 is TGTGCCAGCAGCCAAGATCCCGACGACAGGGGGCGAGGTGGCTACACCTTC.

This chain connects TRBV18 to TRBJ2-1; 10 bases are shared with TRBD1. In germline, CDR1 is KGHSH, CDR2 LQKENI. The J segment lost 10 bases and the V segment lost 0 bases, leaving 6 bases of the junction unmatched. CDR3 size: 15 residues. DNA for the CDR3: TGTGCCAGCTCACCACCGGACAGGGGGACCGGGGAGCAGTTCTTC. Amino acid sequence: CASSPPDRGTGEQFF.

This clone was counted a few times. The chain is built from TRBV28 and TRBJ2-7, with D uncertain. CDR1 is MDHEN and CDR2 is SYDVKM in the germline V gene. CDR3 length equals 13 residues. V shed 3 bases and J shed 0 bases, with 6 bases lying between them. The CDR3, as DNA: TGTGCCAGCAGTTTTGCGGCCTCCTACGAGCAGTACTTC. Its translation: CASSFAASYEQYF.

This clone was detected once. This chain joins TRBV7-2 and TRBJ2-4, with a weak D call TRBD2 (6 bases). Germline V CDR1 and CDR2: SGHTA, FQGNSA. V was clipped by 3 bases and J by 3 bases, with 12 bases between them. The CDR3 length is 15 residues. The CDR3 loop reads CASSFAHGGKNIQYF. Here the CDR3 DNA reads TGTGCCAGCAGCTTCGCACACGGGGGCAAAAACATTCAGTACTTC.

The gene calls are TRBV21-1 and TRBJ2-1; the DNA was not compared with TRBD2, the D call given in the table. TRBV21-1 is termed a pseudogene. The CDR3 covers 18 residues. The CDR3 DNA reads TGTGCCAGCAGCCTTGGGACTAGCGGGAGTTCTGCCTACAATGAGCAGTTCTTC. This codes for CASSLGTSGSSAYNEQFF.

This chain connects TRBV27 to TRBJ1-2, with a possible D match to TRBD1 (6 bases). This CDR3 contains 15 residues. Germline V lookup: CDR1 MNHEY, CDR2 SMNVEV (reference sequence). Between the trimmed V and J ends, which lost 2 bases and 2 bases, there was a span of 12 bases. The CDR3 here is CASSLNRADNYGYTF. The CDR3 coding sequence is TGTGCCAGCAGTTTAAACAGGGCCGACAACTATGGCTACACCTTC.